Here is one T cell receptor (beta chain) with its context. What it recognizes is unknown. CDR1 SGHDT and CDR2 YYEEEE come from the germline V gene. V was pared by 0 bases and J by 8 bases, with 13 bases between. The CDR3 extends over 14 amino acids. The method was immunoSEQ multiplex PCR; TCRdb's version includes in-frame clones alone and lacks a portion of them. This sample has tens of thousands of clones, with 90% found just once. This sample is part of a study of PD-1 blockade in classical Hodgkin lymphoma. Findings and limits, study-wide: Newly diagnosed patients reportedly trailed healthy donors in baseline TCR diversity.

Documented time point: cycle 4 day 1 (C4D1), after more than five weeks of nivolumab. Patients all relapsed after autologous stem cell transplantation, and there was variation in brentuximab vedotin exposure. Best responses fell into complete response, partial response or progressive disease. Sequences were derived from peripheral blood mononuclear cells (PBMCs), sampled before the fourth cycle of nivolumab. This TCR was recovered from a human donor with classical Hodgkin lymphoma. The rearrangement links TRBV5-6 to TRBJ2-3; D remains unclear. In DNA form, the CDR3 reads TGTGCCAGCAGCTTGGTTGGGCGGTGGGGTACGCAGTATTTT. This sequence encodes CASSLVGRWGTQYF.